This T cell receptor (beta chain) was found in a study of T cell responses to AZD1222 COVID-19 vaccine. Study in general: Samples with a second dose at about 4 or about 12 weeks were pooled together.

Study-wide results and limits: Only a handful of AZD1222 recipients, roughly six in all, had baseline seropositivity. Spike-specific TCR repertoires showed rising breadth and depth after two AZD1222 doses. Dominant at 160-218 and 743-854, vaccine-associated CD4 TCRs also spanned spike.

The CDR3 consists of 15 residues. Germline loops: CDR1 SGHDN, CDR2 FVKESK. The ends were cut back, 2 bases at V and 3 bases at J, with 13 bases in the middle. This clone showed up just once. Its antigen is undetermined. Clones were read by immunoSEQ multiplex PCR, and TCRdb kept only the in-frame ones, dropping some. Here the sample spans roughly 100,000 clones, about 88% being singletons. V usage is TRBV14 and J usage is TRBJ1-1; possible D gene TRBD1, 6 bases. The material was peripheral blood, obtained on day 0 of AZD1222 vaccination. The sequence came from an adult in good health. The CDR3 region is CASSQWGGRYTEAFF. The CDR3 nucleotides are TGTGCCAGCAGCCAATGGGGGGGGCGGTACACTGAAGCTTTCTTT.